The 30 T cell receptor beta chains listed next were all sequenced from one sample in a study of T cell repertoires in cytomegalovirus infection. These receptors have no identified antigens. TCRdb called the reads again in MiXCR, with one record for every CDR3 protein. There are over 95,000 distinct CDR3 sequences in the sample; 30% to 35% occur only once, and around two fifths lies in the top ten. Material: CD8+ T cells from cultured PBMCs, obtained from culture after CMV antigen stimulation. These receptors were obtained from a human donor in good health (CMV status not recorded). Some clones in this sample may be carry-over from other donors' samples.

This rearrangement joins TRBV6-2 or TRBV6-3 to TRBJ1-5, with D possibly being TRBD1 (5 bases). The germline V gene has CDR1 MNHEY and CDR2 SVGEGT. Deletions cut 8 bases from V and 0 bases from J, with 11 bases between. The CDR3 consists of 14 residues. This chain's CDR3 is CASGTVDSNQPQHF. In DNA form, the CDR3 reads TGTGCCAGCGGGACCGTGGATAGCAATCAGCCCCAGCATTTT.

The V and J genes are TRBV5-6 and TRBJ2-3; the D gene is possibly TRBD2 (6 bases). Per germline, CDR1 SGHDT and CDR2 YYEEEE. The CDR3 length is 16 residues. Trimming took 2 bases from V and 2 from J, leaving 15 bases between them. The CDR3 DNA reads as TGTGCCAGCAGCTTACTCGAGGAGGGGCCCACAGATACGCAGTATTTT. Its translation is CASSLLEEGPTDTQYF.

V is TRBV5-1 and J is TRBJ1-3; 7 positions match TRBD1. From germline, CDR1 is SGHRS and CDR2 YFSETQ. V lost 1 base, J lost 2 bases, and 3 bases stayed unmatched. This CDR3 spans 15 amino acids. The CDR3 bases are TGCGCCAGCAGCTTGACCGGGACAGCTGGAAACACCATATATTTT. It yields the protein CASSLTGTAGNTIYF.

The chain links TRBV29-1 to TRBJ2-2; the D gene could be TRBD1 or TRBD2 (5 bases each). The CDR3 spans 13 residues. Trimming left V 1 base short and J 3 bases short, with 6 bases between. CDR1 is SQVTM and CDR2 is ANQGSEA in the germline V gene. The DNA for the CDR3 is TGCAGCGTTGAAGGGGGGTACACCGGGGAGCTGTTTTTT. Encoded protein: CSVEGGYTGELFF.

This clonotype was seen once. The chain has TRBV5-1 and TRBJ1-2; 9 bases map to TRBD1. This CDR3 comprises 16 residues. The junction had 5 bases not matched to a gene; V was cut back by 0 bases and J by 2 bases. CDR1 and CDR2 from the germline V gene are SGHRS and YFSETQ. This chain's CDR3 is CASSLATGGRNYGYTF. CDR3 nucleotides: TGCGCCAGCAGCTTGGCTACAGGGGGCAGGAACTATGGCTACACCTTC.

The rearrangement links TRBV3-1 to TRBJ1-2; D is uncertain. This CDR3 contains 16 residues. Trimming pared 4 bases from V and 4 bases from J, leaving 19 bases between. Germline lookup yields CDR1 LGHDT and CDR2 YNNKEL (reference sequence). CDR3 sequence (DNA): TGTGCCAGCAGCCCCTCTTGGACTCCTCTGACCTATGGCTACACCTTC. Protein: CASSPSWTPLTYGYTF.

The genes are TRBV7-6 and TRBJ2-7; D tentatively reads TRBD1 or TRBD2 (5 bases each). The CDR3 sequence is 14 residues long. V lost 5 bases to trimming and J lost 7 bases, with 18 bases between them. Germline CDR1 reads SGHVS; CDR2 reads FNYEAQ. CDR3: CASSLPGPSREQYF. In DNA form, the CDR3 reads TGTGCCAGCAGCCTACCGGGACCGAGCAGGGAGCAGTACTTC.

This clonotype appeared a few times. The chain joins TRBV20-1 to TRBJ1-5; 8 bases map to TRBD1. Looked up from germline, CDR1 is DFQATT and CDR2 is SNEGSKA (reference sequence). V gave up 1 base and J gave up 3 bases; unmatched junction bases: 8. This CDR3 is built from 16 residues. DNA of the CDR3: TGCAGTGCTAGAGGGGGACAGGCGGTGAACAATCAGCCCCAGCATTTT. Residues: CSARGGQAVNNQPQHF.

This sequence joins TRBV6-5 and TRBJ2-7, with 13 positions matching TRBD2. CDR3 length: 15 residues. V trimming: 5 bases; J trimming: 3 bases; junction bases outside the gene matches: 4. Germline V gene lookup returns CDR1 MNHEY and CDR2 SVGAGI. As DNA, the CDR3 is TGTGCCAGCAGTGACGGGACTAGCGGGGTCTACGAGCAGTACTTC. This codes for CASSDGTSGVYEQYF.

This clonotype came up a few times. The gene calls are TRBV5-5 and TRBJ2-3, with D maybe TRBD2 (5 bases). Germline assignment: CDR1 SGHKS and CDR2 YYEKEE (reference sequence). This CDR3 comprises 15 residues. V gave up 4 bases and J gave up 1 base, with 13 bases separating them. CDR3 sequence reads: CASSPEVGGTDTQYF. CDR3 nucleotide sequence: TGTGCCAGCAGCCCCGAGGTGGGAGGCACAGATACGCAGTATTTT.

In DNA form, the CDR3 reads TGTGCCAGCAGCTTAGAGAGGGCGGGCACTGAAGCTTTCTTT. Translated, it gives CASSLERAGTEAFF. The chain combines TRBV7-6 with TRBJ1-1; D unclear. Trimming removed 1 base from V and 4 bases from J, with 10 bases in between. This CDR3 is 14 amino acids long. Looked up from germline, CDR1 is SGHVS and CDR2 is FNYEAQ.

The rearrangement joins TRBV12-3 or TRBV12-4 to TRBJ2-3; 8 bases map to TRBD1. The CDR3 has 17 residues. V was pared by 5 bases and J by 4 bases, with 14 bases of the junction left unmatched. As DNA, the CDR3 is TGTGCCAGCAGTCCTCACTTGGACAGGGCAGTCGCAGATACGCAGTATTTT. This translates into CASSPHLDRAVADTQYF.

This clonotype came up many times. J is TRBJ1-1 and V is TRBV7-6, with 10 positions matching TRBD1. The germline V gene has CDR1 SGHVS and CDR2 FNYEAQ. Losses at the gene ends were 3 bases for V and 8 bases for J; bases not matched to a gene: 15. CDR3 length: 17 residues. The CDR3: CASSFISGTGDRGEAFF. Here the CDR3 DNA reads TGTGCCAGCAGCTTTATATCCGGGACAGGGGACAGAGGAGAAGCTTTCTTT. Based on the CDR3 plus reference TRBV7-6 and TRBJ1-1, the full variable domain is GAGVSQSPRYKVTKRGQDVALRCDPISGHVSLYWYRQALGQGPEFLTYFNYEAQQDKSGLPNDRFSAERPEGSISTLTIQRTEQRDSAMYRCASSFISGTGDRGEAFFGQGTRLTVV.

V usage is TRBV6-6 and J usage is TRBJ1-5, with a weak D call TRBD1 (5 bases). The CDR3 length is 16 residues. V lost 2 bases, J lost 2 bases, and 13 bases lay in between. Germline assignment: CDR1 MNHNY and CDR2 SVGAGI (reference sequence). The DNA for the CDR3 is TGTGCCAGCAGTTACCCCAGGGAGGAACGCAATCAGCCCCAGCATTTT. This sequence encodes CASSYPREERNQPQHF.

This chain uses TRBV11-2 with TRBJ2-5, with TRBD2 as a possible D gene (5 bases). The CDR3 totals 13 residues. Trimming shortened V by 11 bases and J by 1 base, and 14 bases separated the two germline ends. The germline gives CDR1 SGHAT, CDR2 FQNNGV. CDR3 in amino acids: CACSGITQETQYF. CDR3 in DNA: TGTGCCTGCTCGGGGATTACCCAAGAGACCCAGTACTTC.

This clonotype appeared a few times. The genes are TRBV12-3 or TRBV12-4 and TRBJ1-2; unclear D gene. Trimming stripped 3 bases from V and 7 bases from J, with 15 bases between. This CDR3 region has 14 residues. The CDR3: CASSFPPPRFGYTF. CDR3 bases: TGTGCCAGCAGTTTCCCCCCCCCCCGATTTGGCTACACCTTC.

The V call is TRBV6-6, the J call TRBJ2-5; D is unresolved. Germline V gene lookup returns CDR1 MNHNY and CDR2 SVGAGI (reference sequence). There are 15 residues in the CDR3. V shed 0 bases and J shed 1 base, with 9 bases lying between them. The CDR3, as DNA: TGTGCCAGCAGTTACTCGATTGCCGGCCAAGAGACCCAGTACTTC. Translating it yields CASSYSIAGQETQYF.

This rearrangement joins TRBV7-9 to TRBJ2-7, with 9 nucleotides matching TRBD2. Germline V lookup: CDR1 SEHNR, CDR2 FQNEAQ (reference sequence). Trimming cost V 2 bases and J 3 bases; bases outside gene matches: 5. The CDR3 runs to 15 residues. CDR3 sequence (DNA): TGTGCCAGCAGCTTAATCAGTAGCGGGAGCTACGAGCAGTACTTC. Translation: CASSLISSGSYEQYF.

This chain's CDR3 is CASSQDPGANTEAFF. CDR3 nucleotides: TGCGCCAGCAGCCAAGATCCAGGGGCGAACACTGAAGCTTTCTTT. The chain recombines TRBV4-1 with TRBJ1-1; possible D gene TRBD1, 6 bases. The V gene lost 0 bases and the J gene lost 1 base, with 9 bases spanning the gap. CDR3 length: 15 amino acids. Germline CDR1 MGHRA, CDR2 YSYEKL.

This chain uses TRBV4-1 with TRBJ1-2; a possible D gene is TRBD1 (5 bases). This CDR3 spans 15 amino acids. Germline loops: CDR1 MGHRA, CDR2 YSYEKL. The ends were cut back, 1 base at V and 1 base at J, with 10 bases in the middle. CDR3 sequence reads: CASSQVRGGNYGYTF. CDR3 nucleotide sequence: TGCGCCAGCAGCCAAGTTCGTGGGGGTAACTATGGCTACACCTTC.

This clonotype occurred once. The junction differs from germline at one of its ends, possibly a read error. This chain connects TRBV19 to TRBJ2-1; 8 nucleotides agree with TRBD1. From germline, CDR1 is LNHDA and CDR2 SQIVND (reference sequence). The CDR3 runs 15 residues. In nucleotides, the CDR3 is TGTGCCAGTAGTATAGGGACAGGGTCCTACAATAAGCAGTTCTTC. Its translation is CASSIGTGSYNKQFF.

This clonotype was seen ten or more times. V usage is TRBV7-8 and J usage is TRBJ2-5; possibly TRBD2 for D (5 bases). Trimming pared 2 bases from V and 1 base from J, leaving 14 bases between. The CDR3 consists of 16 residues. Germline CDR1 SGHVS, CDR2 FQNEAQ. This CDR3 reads CASSLRWTGVQETQYF. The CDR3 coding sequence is TGTGCCAGCAGCTTACGGTGGACCGGGGTCCAAGAGACCCAGTACTTC. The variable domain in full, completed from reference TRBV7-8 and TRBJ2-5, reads GAGVSQSPRYKVAKRGQDVALRCDPISGHVSLFWYQQALGQGPEFLTYFQNEAQLDKSGLPSDRFFAERPEGSVSTLKIQRTQQEDSAVYLCASSLRWTGVQETQYFGPGTRLLVL.

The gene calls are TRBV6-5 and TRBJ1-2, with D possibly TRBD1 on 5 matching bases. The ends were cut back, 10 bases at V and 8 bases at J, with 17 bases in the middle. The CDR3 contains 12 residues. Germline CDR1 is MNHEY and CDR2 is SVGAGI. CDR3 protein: CATLTGAEGYTF. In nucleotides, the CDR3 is TGTGCCACCCTAACCGGGGCCGAGGGCTACACCTTC.

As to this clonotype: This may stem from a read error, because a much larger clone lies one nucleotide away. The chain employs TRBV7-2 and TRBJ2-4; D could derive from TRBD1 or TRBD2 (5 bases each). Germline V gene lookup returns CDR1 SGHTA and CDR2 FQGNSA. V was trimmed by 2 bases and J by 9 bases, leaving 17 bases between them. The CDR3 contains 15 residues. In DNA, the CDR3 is TGTGCCAGCAGCTTAAATTCGGCAGGGAGTGCCATTCAGTACTTC. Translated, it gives CASSLNSAGSAIQYF. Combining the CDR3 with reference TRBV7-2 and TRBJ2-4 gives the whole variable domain GAGVSQSPSNKVTEKGKDVELRCDPISGHTALYWYRQSLGQGLEFLIYFQGNSAPDKSGLPSDRFSAERTGGSVSTLTIQRTQQEDSAVYLCASSLNSAGSAIQYFGAGTRLSVL.

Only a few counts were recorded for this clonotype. CDR3 residues: CASSLDGIFTDTQYF. The CDR3 nucleotides read TGTGCCAGCAGCTTAGACGGGATCTTTACAGATACGCAGTATTTT. This chain connects TRBV7-8 to TRBJ2-3, with a weak D call TRBD2 (5 bases). The V end was cut by 1 base, the J end by 3 bases, with 11 bases between. This CDR3 comprises 15 residues. Germline CDR1 SGHVS, CDR2 FQNEAQ.

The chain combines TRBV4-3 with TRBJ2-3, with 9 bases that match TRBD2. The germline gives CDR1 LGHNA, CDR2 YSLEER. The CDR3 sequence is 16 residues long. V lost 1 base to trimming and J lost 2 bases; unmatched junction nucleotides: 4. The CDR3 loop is CASSQGASGVTDTQYF. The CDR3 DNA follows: TGCGCCAGCAGCCAAGGGGCTAGCGGGGTCACAGATACGCAGTATTTT.

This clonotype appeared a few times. As DNA, the CDR3 is TGCGCCAGCAGCGAACAGGGCTTCGTCACAGATACGCAGTATTTT. Residues: CASSEQGFVTDTQYF. The chain is built from TRBV5-1 and TRBJ2-3, with a tentative D call TRBD1 (6 bases). Deletions cut 4 bases from V and 2 bases from J, with 14 bases between. The CDR3 has 15 residues. Germline CDR1 SGHRS, CDR2 YFSETQ.

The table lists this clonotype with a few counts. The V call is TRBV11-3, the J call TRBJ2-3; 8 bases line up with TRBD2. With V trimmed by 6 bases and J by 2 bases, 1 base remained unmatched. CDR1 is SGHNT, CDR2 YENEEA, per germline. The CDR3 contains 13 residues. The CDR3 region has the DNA TGTGCCAGCAGTAGCGGGGCCACAGATACGCAGTATTTT. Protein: CASSSGATDTQYF.

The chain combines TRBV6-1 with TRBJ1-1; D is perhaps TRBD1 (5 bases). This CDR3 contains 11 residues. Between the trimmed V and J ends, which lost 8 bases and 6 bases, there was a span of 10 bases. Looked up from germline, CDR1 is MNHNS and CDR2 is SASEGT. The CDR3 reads CASGTAAEAFF. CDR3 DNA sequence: TGTGCCAGCGGGACGGCGGCTGAAGCTTTCTTT.

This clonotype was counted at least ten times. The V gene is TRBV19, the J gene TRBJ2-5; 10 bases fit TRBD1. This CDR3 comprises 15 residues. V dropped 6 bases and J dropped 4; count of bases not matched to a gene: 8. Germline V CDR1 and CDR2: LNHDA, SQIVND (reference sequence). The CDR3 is CASSLGQGLGETQYF. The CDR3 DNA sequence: TGTGCCAGTAGCCTGGGACAGGGGCTGGGAGAGACCCAGTACTTC.